This T cell receptor (beta chain) originates from a study of T-cell reconstitution after alpha-beta-depleted transplantation in children (dated by TCRdb to about 2016). In terms of the full investigation: Using TCR repertoire profiling, the study followed T-cell immune reconstitution in a quantitative way in children after TCRalphabeta/CD19-depleted allogeneic hematopoietic cell transplantation. What the study reported, not specific to this receptor: In some patients, the high TCRbeta diversity seen at day 60 was put down to recipient T cells and intrathymic progenitors that had survived conditioning. The apparently early recovery of alphabetaT-cell counts about two months after transplant reportedly depended on only several hundred rapidly expanded clones that came from non-depleted graft cells. Hyperexpanded clone frequencies declined over subsequent months; after one year, T-cell counts and TCRbeta diversity were mostly attributed to newly produced T cells.

Looking up the germline V gene yields CDR1 KGHDR and CDR2 SFDVKD. Measured from the cysteine to the phenylalanine, the CDR3 is 11 residues long. Solely the CDR3 DNA is kept, with 33 bases framed from the first base. The V end loses 9 bases and the J end loses 2 bases, and a stretch of 3 bases separates them. The time point label for this specimen denotes: day 60 (about 2 months) after transplantation. Per the publication, the treatment or condition label means: allogeneic hematopoietic cell transplantation with graft depleted of TCRalphabeta T cells and CD19 B cells. The transplant recipients were children given TCRalphabeta/CD19-depleted allogeneic hematopoietic cell grafts. There are a few counts of this clonotype. Its antigen has not been determined. Base qualities were left out, and no much larger clone turns up one base away. Receptor amplification or capture employed PCR. Sequencing was performed on an Illumina HiSeq 2500. TCR libraries were prepared with molecular barcoding, using unique molecular identifiers to normalize TCRbeta repertoire quantification. TCRdb reanalyzed the raw reads on its own, using fastp at Q25 for trimming and MiXCR for clone calling, and kept in-frame beta chains. Entries are consolidated by CDR3 protein sequence, retaining the most common genes and DNA. The sample table records tens of thousands of distinct CDR3 sequences; around 9% of these occur just once. The ten largest clones capture 27% of the sample.

Material: PBMCs, mostly from graft donor cells, obtained 60 days after TCRalphabeta/CD19-depleted stem cell transplant. This receptor was obtained from a male patient aged 2-10 years who had a stem cell transplant for chronic granulomatous disease, so the T cells may come from the graft donor. The rearranged chain carries TRBV24-1 and TRBJ2-2, with no D gene named confidently. The CDR3 reads CATANTGELFF. The DNA is TGTGCCACCGCAAACACCGGGGAGCTGTTTTTT.